This TCR beta chain was retrieved from a study of T cell changes during pregnancy in multiple sclerosis. Sequencing used immunoSEQ multiplex PCR; TCRdb keeps in-frame clones, though not all of them. Of over 100,000 clones listed, roughly 90% are singletons. This CDR3 spans 16 amino acids. Trimming took 5 bases from V and 0 from J, leaving 15 bases between them. CDR1 is SGHTS and CDR2 is YDEGEE in the germline V gene. The source is a female donor with multiple sclerosis, enrolled in a pregnancy study. The input for sequencing was peripheral blood, taken in the third trimester of pregnancy. This chain joins TRBV5-8 and TRBJ2-1; D is undetermined. The CDR3 here is CASRSPLALSYNEQFF. The CDR3 nucleotides read TGTGCCAGCAGATCCCCTTTAGCCCTCTCCTACAATGAGCAGTTCTTC.